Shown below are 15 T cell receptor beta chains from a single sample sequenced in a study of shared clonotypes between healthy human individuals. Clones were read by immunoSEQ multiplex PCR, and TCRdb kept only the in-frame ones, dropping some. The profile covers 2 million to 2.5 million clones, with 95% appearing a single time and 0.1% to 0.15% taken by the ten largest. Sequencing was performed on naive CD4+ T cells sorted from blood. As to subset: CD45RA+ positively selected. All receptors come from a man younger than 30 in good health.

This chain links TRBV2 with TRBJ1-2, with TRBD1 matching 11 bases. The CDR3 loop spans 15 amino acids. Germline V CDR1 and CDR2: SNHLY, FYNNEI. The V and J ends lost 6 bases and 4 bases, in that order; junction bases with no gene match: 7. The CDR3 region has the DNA TGTGCCAGCAGGGACGGACAGGGGGCAGGCTATGGCTACACCTTC. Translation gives CASRDGQGAGYGYTF.

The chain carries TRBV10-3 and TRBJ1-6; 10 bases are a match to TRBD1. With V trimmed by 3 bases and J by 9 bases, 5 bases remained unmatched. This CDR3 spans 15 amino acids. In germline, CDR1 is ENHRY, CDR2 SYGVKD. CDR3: CAISDGTGDSSPLHF. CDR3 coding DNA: TGTGCCATCAGTGATGGGACAGGGGATTCTTCACCCCTCCACTTT.

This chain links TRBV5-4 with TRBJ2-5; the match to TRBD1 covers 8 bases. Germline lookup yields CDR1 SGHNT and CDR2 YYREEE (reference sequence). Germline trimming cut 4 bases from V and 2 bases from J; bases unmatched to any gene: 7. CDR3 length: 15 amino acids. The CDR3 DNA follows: TGTGCCAGCAGCGGAACCGGGACAGGACAAGAGACCCAGTACTTC. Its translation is CASSGTGTGQETQYF.

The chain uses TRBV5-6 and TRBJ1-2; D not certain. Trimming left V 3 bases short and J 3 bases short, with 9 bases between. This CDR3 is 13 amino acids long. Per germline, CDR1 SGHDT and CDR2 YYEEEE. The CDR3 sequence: CASSSTLHYGYTF. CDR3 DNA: TGTGCCAGCAGCTCGACTCTCCACTATGGCTACACCTTC.

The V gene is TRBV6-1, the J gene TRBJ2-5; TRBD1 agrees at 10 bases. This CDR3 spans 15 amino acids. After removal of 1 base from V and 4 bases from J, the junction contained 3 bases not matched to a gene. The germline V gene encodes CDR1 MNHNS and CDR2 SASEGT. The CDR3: CASSEGWTGGETQYF. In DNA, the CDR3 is TGTGCCAGCAGTGAAGGGTGGACAGGGGGAGAGACCCAGTACTTC.

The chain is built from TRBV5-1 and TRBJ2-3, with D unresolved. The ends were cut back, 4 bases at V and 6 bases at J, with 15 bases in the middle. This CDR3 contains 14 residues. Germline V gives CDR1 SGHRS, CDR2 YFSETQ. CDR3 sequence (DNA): TGCGCCAGCAGCCGAGACCCTTTTGGGGATACGCAGTATTTT. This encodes CASSRDPFGDTQYF.

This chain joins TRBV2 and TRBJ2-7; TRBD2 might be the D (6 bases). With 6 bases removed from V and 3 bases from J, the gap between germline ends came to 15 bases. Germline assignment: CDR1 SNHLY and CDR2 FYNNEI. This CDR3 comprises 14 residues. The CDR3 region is CASRGGLSLYEQYF. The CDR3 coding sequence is TGTGCCAGCAGGGGGGGACTTTCCCTCTACGAGCAGTACTTC.

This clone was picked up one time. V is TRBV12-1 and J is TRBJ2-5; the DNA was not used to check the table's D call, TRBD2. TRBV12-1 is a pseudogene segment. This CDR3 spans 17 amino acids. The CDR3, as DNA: TGTGCCAGCAGCTTTAAATGGTATAGACTAGCGGGAGATGAGCAGTACTTC. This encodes CASSFKWYRLAGDEQYF.

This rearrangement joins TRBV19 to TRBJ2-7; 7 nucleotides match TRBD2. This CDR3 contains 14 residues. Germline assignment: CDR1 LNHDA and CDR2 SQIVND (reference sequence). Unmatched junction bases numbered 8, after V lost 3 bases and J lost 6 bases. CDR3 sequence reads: CASSISREWGEQYF. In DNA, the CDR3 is TGTGCCAGTAGTATTTCGCGGGAGTGGGGCGAGCAGTACTTC.

CDR3 nucleotides: TGTGCCAGCTCAGCGGGACAGTCTAATTCACCCCTCCACTTT. Amino acids: CASSAGQSNSPLHF. The V call is TRBV18, the J call TRBJ1-6, with 7 bases aligning to TRBD1. Looked up from germline, CDR1 is KGHSH and CDR2 is LQKENI. The trim removed 5 bases at V and 6 bases at J, leaving 4 bases unmatched. There are 14 residues in the CDR3.

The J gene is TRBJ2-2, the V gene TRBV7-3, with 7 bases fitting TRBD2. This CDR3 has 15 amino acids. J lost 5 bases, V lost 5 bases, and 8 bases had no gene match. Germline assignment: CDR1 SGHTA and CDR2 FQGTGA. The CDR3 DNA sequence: TGTGCCAGCAGCGGCGCTAGCGGTTTTACCGGGGAGCTGTTTTTT. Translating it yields CASSGASGFTGELFF. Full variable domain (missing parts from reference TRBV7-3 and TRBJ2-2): GAGVSQTPSNKVTEKGKYVELRCDPISGHTALYWYRQSLGQGPEFLIYFQGTGAADDSGLPNDRFFAVRPEGSVSTLKIQRTERGDSAVYLCASSGASGFTGELFFGEGSRLTVL.

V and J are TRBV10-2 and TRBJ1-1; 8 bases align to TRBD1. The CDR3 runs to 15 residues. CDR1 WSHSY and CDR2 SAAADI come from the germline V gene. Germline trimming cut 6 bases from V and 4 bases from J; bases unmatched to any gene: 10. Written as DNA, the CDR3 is TGCGCCAGCAGGGCGGGACAGGTCGGACTCACTGAAGCTTTCTTT. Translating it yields CASRAGQVGLTEAFF.

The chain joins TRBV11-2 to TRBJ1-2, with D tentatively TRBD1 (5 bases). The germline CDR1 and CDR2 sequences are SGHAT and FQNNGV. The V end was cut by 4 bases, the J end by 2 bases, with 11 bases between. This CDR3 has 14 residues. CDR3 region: CASSSVGGNYGYTF. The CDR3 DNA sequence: TGTGCCAGCAGCTCGGTGGGGGGAAACTATGGCTACACCTTC.

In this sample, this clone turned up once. DNA for the CDR3: TGTGCCAGCAGTGAAACCCCAACTACAGCGGGGTCACCCCTCCACTTT. Protein product: CASSETPTTAGSPLHF. The chain is built from TRBV6-1 and TRBJ1-6, with D hard to call. This CDR3 is 16 amino acids long. Germline V CDR1 and CDR2: MNHNS, SASEGT. The ends were cut back, 2 bases at V and 10 bases at J, with 18 bases in the middle.

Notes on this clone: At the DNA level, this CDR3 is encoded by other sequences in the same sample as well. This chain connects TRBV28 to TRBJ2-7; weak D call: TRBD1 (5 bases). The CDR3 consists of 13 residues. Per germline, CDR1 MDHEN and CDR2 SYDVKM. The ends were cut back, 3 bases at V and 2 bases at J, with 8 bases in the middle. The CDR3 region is CASSFRGAYEQYF. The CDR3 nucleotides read TGTGCCAGCAGTTTTAGGGGCGCCTACGAGCAGTACTTC.